This T cell receptor beta chain was retrieved from a study of cytomegalovirus exposure and HLA in healthy donors. Amplification used 60 Vbeta primers and 13 Jbeta primers. Method: immunoSEQ multiplex PCR; TCRdb's copy keeps in-frame clones and lacks some. The data hold around 70,000 clones, with around 73% observed a single time. The CDR3 contains 14 residues. After removal of 1 base from V and 1 base from J, the junction contained 0 bases not matched to a gene. The germline CDR1 and CDR2 sequences are SGHVS and FQNEAQ. The source of this sequence is a girl aged 10-17 years in good health and CMV-seropositive. This chain uses TRBV7-8 with TRBJ2-5, with 7 bases lining up with TRBD1. The sequencing input was PBMCs. The CDR3 nucleotides are TGTGCCAGCAGCTTAGACAGGGGCCAAGAGACCCAGTACTTC. This encodes CASSLDRGQETQYF.